Below, 5 T cell receptor beta chains from the same sample are listed, as sequenced in a study of CD8 T cells in ankylosing spondylitis. One entry per CDR3 protein, called by TCRdb with MiXCR from the 5' RACE reads. The sample shows some 95,000 distinct CDR3 sequences, just under 9% of them seen only once. The sequenced sample was blood, either unsorted or a sorted T cell fraction (not recorded which). The receptor source for this set is a male donor with ankylosing spondylitis or in good health (not recorded which).

This clonotype was picked up many times. The V call is TRBV5-1, the J call TRBJ2-7; D could derive from TRBD1 or TRBD2 (7 bases each). The length of the CDR3 is 17 residues. Deletions cut 2 bases from V and 4 bases from J, with 22 bases between. CDR1 and CDR2 (germline): SGHRS, YFSETQ. CDR3 bases: TGCGCCAGCAGCTTACGTAGCTCAGGGGGGGCCAAGTACGAGCAGTACTTC. Protein product: CASSLRSSGGAKYEQYF.

This clonotype was detected ten times or more. V and J are TRBV24-1 and TRBJ2-1, with 16 bases aligning to TRBD2. Germline trimming cut 10 bases from V and 11 bases from J; bases unmatched to any gene: 4. CDR1 and CDR2 from the germline V gene are KGHDR and SFDVKD. The CDR3 spans 13 residues. CDR3 coding DNA: TGTGCCACGGGACTAGCGGGGGGGCGTCAGCAGTTCTTC. This gives the protein CATGLAGGRQQFF.

This clonotype was recorded at least ten times. This chain links TRBV7-6 with TRBJ2-3; the D call may be TRBD1 or TRBD2 (5 bases each). Germline V gene lookup returns CDR1 SGHVS and CDR2 FNYEAQ. V shed 1 base and J shed 0 bases, with 11 bases lying between them. The CDR3 has 16 amino acids. The CDR3 sequence: CASSLVLEGSTDTQYF. The DNA of the CDR3 is TGTGCCAGCAGCTTAGTTCTTGAGGGGAGCACAGATACGCAGTATTTT.

This clonotype came up many times. The CDR3 here is CSARGIPNSGNTIYF. The CDR3 region has the DNA TGCAGTGCCCGAGGGATTCCGAACTCTGGAAACACCATATATTTT. The rearrangement uses TRBV20-1 and TRBJ1-3, with D uncertain. Trimming stripped 6 bases from V and 0 bases from J, with 15 bases between. This CDR3 comprises 15 residues. Germline-derived CDR1 and CDR2 are DFQATT and SNEGSKA (reference sequence).

CDR3 loop: CARSPGGQGNEKLFF. The CDR3 DNA sequence: TGTGCCAGGAGCCCAGGGGGGCAGGGGAATGAAAAACTGTTTTTT. The chain combines TRBV5-4 with TRBJ1-4, with 7 bases matching TRBD1. The CDR3 consists of 15 residues. The V gene's germline CDR1 is SGHNT and CDR2 YYREEE (reference sequence). Trimming at V came to 8 bases and at J to 5 bases, leaving 12 bases not matched to a gene.